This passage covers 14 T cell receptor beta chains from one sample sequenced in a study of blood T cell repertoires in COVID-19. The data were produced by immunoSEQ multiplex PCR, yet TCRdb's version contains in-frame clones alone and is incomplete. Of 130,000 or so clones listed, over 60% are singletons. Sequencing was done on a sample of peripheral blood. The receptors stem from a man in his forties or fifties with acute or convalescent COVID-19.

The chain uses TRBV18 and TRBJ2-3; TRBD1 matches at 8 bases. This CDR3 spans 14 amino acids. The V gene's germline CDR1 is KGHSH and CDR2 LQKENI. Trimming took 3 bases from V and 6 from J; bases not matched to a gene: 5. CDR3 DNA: TGTGCCAGCTCACCGACAGGGGTCGGGGATACGCAGTATTTT. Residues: CASSPTGVGDTQYF.

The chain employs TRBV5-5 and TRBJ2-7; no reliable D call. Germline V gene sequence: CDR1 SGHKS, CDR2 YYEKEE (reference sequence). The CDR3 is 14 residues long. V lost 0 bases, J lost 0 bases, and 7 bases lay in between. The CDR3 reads CASSLERSSYEQYV. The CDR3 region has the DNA TGTGCCAGCAGCTTGGAGAGAAGCTCCTACGAGCAGTACGTC.

CDR3 DNA sequence: TGTGCCAGCAGCCAAGACAGGATTACTGAAGCTTTCTTT. Its translation is CASSQDRITEAFF. The V and J genes are TRBV7-3 and TRBJ1-1; a possible D gene is TRBD1 (6 bases). CDR3 length: 13 residues. The germline V and J ends were trimmed by 5 bases and 5 bases, with 12 bases remaining between them. CDR1 and CDR2 from the germline V gene are SGHTA and FQGTGA. Filled out from reference TRBV7-3 and TRBJ1-1, the complete variable domain reads GAGVSQTPSNKVTEKGKYVELRCDPISGHTALYWYRQSLGQGPEFLIYFQGTGAADDSGLPNDRFFAVRPEGSVSTLKIQRTERGDSAVYLCASSQDRITEAFFGQGTRLTVV.

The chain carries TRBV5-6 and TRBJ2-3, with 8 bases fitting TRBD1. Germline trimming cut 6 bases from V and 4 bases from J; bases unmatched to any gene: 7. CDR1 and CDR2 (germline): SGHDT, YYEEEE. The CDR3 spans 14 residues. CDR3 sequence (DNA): TGTGCCAGCATCGATACAGGGGGTTCAGATACGCAGTATTTT. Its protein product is CASIDTGGSDTQYF.

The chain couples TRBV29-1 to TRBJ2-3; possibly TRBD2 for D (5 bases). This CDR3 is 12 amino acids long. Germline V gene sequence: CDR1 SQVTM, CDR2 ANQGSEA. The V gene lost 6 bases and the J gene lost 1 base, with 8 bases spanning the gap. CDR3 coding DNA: TGCAGCGTAAGGACTGGCACAGATACGCAGTATTTT. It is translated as CSVRTGTDTQYF.

In DNA form, the CDR3 reads TGTGCCAGCAGCCAAGGTGTAGCGGGGGGGCCTGCCTACAATGAGCAGTTCTTC. Its translation: CASSQGVAGGPAYNEQFF. This sequence joins TRBV4-2 and TRBJ2-1, with 11 bases aligning to TRBD2. This CDR3 comprises 18 residues. The junction had 7 bases not matched to a gene; V was cut back by 1 base and J by 2 bases. CDR1 is LGHNA, CDR2 YNFKEQ, per germline.

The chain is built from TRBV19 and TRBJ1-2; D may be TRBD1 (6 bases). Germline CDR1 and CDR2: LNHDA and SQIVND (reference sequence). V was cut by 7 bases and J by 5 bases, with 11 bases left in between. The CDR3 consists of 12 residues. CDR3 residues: CASTKQGYGYTF. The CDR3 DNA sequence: TGTGCCAGTACCAAACAGGGATATGGCTACACCTTC.

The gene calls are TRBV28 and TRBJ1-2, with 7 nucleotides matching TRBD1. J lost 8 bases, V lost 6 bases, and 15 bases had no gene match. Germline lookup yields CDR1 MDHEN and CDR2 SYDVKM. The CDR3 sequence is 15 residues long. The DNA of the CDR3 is TGTGCCAGCAGGACAATCGGGACAGTTCTATGGGGCTACACCTTC. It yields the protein CASRTIGTVLWGYTF.

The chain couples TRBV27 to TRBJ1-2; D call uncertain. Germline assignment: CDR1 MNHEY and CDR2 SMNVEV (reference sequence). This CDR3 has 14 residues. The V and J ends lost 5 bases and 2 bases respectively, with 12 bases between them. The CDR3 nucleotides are TGTGCCAGCAGTACGGTAGTCTCGAACTATGGCTACACCTTC. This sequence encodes CASSTVVSNYGYTF.

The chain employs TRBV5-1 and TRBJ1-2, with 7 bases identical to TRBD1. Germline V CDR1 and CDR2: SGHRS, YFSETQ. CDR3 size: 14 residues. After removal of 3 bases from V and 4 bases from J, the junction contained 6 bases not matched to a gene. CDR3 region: CASSWLGQSYGYTF. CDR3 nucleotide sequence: TGCGCCAGCAGCTGGCTGGGACAGTCCTATGGCTACACCTTC.

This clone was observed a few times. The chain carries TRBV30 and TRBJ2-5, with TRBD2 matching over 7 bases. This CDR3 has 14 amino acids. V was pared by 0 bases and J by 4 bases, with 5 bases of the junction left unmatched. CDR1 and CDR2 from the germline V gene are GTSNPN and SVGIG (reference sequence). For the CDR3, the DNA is TGTGCCTGGAGTGTGGGAGGGCTAGCAGAGACCCAGTACTTC. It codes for CAWSVGGLAETQYF.

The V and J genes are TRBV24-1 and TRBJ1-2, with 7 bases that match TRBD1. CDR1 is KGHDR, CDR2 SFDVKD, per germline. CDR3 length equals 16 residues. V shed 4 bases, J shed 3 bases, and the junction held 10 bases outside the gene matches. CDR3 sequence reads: CATSDSTLGQYYGYTF. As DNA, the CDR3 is TGTGCCACCAGTGACTCAACATTGGGACAGTACTATGGCTACACCTTC.

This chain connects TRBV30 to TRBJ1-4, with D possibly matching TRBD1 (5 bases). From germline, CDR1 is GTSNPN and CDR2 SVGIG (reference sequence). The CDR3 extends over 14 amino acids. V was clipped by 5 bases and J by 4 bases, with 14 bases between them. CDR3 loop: CAWDNRNDNEKLFF. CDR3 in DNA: TGTGCCTGGGATAACAGGAACGATAATGAAAAACTGTTTTTT. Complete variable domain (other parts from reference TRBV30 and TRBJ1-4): SQTIHQWPATLVQPVGSPLSLECTVEGTSNPNLYWYRQAAGRGLQLLFYSVGIGQISSEVPQNLSASRPQDRQFILSSKKLLLSDSGFYLCAWDNRNDNEKLFFGSGTQLSVL.

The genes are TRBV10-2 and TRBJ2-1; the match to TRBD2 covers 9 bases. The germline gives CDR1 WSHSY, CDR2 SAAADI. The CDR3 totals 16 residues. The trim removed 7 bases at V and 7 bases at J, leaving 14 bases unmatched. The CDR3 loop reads CASTPGAGGLLNEQFF. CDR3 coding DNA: TGCGCCAGCACCCCGGGCGCGGGGGGGCTCTTGAATGAGCAGTTCTTC.